These 10 T cell receptor beta chains originate from one sample sequenced in a study of cytomegalovirus exposure and HLA in healthy donors. A multiplex PCR was run with 60 Vbeta primers and 13 Jbeta primers. Assay used: immunoSEQ multiplex PCR; TCRdb lists only in-frame clones, some missing. The profile shows around 97,000 clones, 81% of them singletons. Sequencing input: PBMCs. These receptors were obtained from a man in his forties in good health and CMV-seropositive.

This clone was counted a few times. This rearrangement joins TRBV2 to TRBJ2-1; 8 bases line up with TRBD2. The ends lost 0 bases at V and 4 bases at J; junction bases unmatched: 5. The CDR3 runs to 16 residues. Germline V CDR1 and CDR2: SNHLY, FYNNEI. CDR3: CASSEARGTSYNEQFF. CDR3 DNA sequence: TGTGCCAGCAGTGAAGCGCGGGGGACTAGTTACAATGAGCAGTTCTTC.

The sample holds one count of this clone. The CDR3, as DNA: TGTGCCAGAGCTGGTGGAGGGGGGGGCACCGGGGAGCTGTTTTTT. Its translation is CARAGGGGGTGELFF. The chain combines TRBV6-9 with TRBJ2-2; possibly TRBD2 for D (7 bases). V was cut by 9 bases and J by 4 bases, with 18 bases left in between. The CDR3 spans 15 residues. CDR1 and CDR2 (germline): MNHGY, SVAAGI.

J is TRBJ1-1 and V is TRBV27; no definite D call. The CDR3 runs to 13 residues. The germline V and J ends were trimmed by 3 bases and 7 bases, with 12 bases remaining between them. Germline V CDR1 and CDR2: MNHEY, SMNVEV (reference sequence). CDR3 sequence: CASSFTAAGEAFF. The CDR3 DNA reads as TGTGCCAGCAGTTTTACGGCAGCGGGTGAAGCTTTCTTT.

The chain has TRBV5-1 and TRBJ2-2; 9 nucleotides agree with TRBD1. The CDR3 is made up of 16 amino acids. Trimming cost V 2 bases and J 5 bases; bases outside gene matches: 7. In germline, CDR1 is SGHRS, CDR2 YFSETQ. DNA of the CDR3: TGCGCCAGCAGCTTCCCAGGACAGGGGAAAACCGGGGAGCTGTTTTTT. This codes for CASSFPGQGKTGELFF.

Only a few counts were recorded for this clone. The chain couples TRBV23-1 to TRBJ1-2; the D is unclear. TRBV23-1 counts as an open reading frame of uncertain function. Trimming removed 3 bases at V and 1 base at J, with 12 bases between. The CDR3 has 15 amino acids. This CDR3 is CASSHFPDNNYGYTF. As DNA, the CDR3 is TGCGCCAGCAGTCATTTCCCCGACAATAACTATGGCTACACCTTC.

This clone was recorded once. The CDR3 reads CATSSQKAAQPQHF. The DNA for the CDR3 is TGTGCCACCAGCAGCCAAAAGGCGGCACAGCCCCAGCATTTT. The gene calls are TRBV15 and TRBJ1-5, with no clear D. Germline V gene lookup returns CDR1 LNHNV and CDR2 YYDKDF (reference sequence). The CDR3 has 14 residues. The V gene lost 3 bases and the J gene lost 7 bases, with 13 bases spanning the gap.

Here the CDR3 DNA reads TGTGCCTGGACGCGGACAGGGGAGCAGTACTTC. This translates into CAWTRTGEQYF. The V and J genes are TRBV30 and TRBJ2-7, with TRBD1 matching 8 bases. The CDR3 is 11 amino acids. J lost 7 bases, V lost 4 bases, and 3 bases had no gene match. CDR1 GTSNPN and CDR2 SVGIG come from the germline V gene (reference sequence).

The gene calls are TRBV9 and TRBJ2-3, with 8 positions matching TRBD2. This CDR3 spans 16 amino acids. CDR1 and CDR2 (germline): SGDLS, YYNGEE. V shed 0 bases, J shed 4 bases, and the junction held 7 bases outside the gene matches. The CDR3 DNA reads TGTGCCAGCAGCGTAGGGGGTCGGGGGGGGGCAGATACGCAGTATTTT. Protein product: CASSVGGRGGADTQYF.

The chain is built from TRBV5-1 and TRBJ2-7; 7 bases are shared with TRBD1. Germline V gene lookup returns CDR1 SGHRS and CDR2 YFSETQ. The CDR3 length is 17 residues. Trimming took 4 bases from V and 0 from J; bases not matched to a gene: 13. The CDR3 DNA sequence: TGCGCCAGCAGCGTTCGCCCGGGACAGCTGAGCTCCTACGAGCAGTACTTC. Residues: CASSVRPGQLSSYEQYF.

The rearrangement links TRBV4-2 to TRBJ1-6; 7 bases line up with TRBD1. The CDR3 totals 15 residues. Trimming removed 4 bases from V and 10 bases from J; junction bases left unmatched: 10. Germline V gives CDR1 LGHNA, CDR2 YNFKEQ. The CDR3 reads CASSRPTGARSPLHF. CDR3 nucleotide sequence: TGTGCCAGCAGCCGTCCAACAGGGGCGCGGTCACCCCTCCACTTT.